This T cell receptor (beta chain) comes out of a study of blood T cells in healthy people across ages. A sample-barcoded 5' primer and a J-beta primer mix were used in a second PCR of about 7 to 11 cycles. The template-switch adaptor was a 5' adaptor with 12 random nucleotides. It tagged each cDNA molecule. Each of the samples gave a minimum of 3 million paired-end reads that contained CDR3. TCRdb recomputed calls from the 5' RACE reads with MiXCR, one row per CDR3 protein. The data show around 750,000 distinct CDR3 sequences, with approximately 55% seen just once and approximately 40% held by the top ten. Of note for this clonotype: Its antigen is as yet unknown.

Overall study results and limits: A roughly linear fall in TCR beta diversity per million T cells was seen with increasing age.

The CDR3 totals 16 residues. The V end was cut by 5 bases, the J end by 0 bases, with 11 bases between. This sequence was found in an elderly man in good health. Sequencing was done on a sample of blood. The rearrangement uses TRBV12-3 or TRBV12-4 and TRBJ2-6; the D is unclear. The CDR3, as DNA: TGTGCCAGCAGTCGACGGGTCGACTCTGGGGCCAACGTCCTGACTTTC. This codes for CASSRRVDSGANVLTF.